This TCR beta chain came from a study of shared clonotypes between healthy human individuals. Data came from immunoSEQ multiplex PCR; TCRdb stores just in-frame clones and leaves some out. The sample yields more than 1.2 million clones, about 98.5% seen once. From germline, CDR1 is MDHEN and CDR2 SYDVKM. V shed 3 bases and J 1 base; nucleotides not matched to a gene: 8. CDR3 length: 16 amino acids. V is TRBV28 and J is TRBJ1-1, with 7 bases lining up with TRBD1. Input material: naive CD4+ T cells sorted from blood. As for subset: CD45RA+ positively selected. The sequence was collected from a man aged 30 to 45 in good health. CDR3 DNA: TGTGCCAGCAGTTTGGTTATAGGGGGCAGGAACACTGAAGCTTTCTTT. Translating gives CASSLVIGGRNTEAFF. Full variable domain (missing parts from reference TRBV28 and TRBJ1-1): DVKVTQSSRYLVKRTGEKVFLECVQDMDHENMFWYRQDPGLGLRLIYFSYDVKMKEKGDIPEGYSVSREKKERFSLILESASTNQTSMYLCASSLVIGGRNTEAFFGQGTRLTVV.